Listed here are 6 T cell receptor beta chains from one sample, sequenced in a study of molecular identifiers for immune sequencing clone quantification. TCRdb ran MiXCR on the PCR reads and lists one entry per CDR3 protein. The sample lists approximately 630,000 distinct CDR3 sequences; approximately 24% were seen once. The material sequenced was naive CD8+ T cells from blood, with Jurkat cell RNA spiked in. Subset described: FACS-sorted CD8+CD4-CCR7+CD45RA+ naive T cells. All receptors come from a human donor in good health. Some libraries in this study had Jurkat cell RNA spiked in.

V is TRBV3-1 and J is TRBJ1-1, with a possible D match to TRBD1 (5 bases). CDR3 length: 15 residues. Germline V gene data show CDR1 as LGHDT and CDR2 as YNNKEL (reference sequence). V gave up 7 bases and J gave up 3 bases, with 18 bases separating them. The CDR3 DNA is TGTGCCAGCACCCCGGGACCAGGAATGGACACTGAAGCTTTCTTT. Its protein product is CASTPGPGMDTEAFF.

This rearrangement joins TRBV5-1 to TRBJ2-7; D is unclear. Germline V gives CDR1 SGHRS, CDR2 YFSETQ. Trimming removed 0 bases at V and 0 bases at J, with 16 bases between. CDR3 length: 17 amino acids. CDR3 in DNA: TGCGCCAGCAGCTTGGCCTCGCCCCGAGAGTTCTCCTACGAGCAGTACTTC. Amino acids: CASSLASPREFSYEQYF.

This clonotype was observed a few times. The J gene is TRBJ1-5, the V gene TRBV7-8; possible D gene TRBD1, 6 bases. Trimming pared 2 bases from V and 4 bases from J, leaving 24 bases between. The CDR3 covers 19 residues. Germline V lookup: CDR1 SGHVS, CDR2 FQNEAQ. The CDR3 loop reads CASSLWGATEMGVNQPQHF. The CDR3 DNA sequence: TGTGCCAGCAGCTTATGGGGGGCCACGGAGATGGGCGTTAATCAGCCCCAGCATTTT.

The CDR3 spells CASSQDRGLPTNEKLFF. The CDR3 bases are TGCGCCAGCAGCCAAGATCGTGGGTTGCCGACTAATGAAAAACTGTTTTTT. The rearrangement uses TRBV4-3 and TRBJ1-4; D not certain. Germline CDR1 LGHNA, CDR2 YSLEER. The CDR3 is made up of 17 amino acids. Trimming removed 0 bases from V and 2 bases from J, with 13 bases in between.

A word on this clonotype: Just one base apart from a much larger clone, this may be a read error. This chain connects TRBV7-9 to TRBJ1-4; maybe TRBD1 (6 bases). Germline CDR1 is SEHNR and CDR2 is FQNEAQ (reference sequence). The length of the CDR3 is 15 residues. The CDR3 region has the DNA TGTGTCAGCAGCTCGACCGGGACACGTAATGAAAAACTGTTTTTT. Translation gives CVSSSTGTRNEKLFF. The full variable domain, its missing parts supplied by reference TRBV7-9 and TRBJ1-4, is DTGVSQNPRHKITKRGQNVTFRCDPISEHNRLYWYRQTLGQGPEFLTYFQNEAQLEKSRLLSDRFSAERPKGSFSTLEIQRTEQGDSAMYLCVSSSTGTRNEKLFFGSGTQLSVL.

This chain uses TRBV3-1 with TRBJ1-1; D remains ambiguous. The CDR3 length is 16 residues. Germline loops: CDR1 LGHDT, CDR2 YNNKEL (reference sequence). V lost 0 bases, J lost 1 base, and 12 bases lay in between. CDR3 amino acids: CASSQDLGIPNTEAFF. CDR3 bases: TGTGCCAGCAGCCAAGATTTGGGGATACCGAACACTGAAGCTTTCTTT.